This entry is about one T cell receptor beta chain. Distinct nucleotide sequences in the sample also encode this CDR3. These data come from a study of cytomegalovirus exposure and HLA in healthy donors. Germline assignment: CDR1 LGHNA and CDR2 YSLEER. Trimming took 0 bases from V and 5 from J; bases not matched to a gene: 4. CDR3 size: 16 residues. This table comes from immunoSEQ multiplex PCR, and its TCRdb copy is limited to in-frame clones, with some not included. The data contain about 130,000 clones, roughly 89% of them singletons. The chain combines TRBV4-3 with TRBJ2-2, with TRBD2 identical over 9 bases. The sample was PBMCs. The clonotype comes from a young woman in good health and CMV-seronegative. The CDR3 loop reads CASSQDLAGETGELFF. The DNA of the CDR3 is TGCGCCAGCAGCCAAGATTTAGCGGGAGAGACCGGGGAGCTGTTTTTT.